The next 6 T cell receptor beta chains were all read from a single sample in a study of CD8 T cells in Susac syndrome. Reverse transcription of about 0.45 to 1 ug RNA was carried out with random hexamers. TCRdb used MiXCR to reprocess the immunoSEQ multiplex PCR reads, holding one entry per CDR3 protein. Altogether about 190,000 distinct CDR3 sequences are present, approximately 94% being singletons, with the ten largest covering 0.09% to 0.1%. The sequenced sample consisted of CD4+ T cells from PBMCs. The origin of the receptors is a human donor with Susac syndrome.

The V and J genes are TRBV19 and TRBJ2-1, with D perhaps TRBD1 or TRBD2 (5 bases each). The CDR3 consists of 13 residues. From germline, CDR1 is LNHDA and CDR2 SQIVND (reference sequence). Trimming removed 4 bases from V and 15 bases from J, with 19 bases in between. This chain's CDR3 is CASSTSGPNPGFF. Here the CDR3 DNA reads TGTGCCAGTAGTACCTCGGGGCCAAACCCTGGGTTCTTC.

The chain links TRBV6-2 or TRBV6-3 to TRBJ2-1; D remains ambiguous. The CDR3 contains 16 residues. Germline lookup yields CDR1 MNHEY and CDR2 SVGEGT. Trimming took 4 bases from V and 4 from J, leaving 17 bases between them. DNA of the CDR3: TGTGCCAGCAGTTGGGGAAATGCGGCCCGTTACAATGAGCAGTTCTTC. Amino acid sequence: CASSWGNAARYNEQFF.

This clonotype was counted once. The chain couples TRBV30 to TRBJ2-7; D ambiguous. V was cut by 5 bases and J by 2 bases, with 10 bases left in between. Germline values: CDR1 GTSNPN, CDR2 SVGIG (reference sequence). The CDR3 contains 12 residues. This CDR3 is CAWGINTYEQYF. The CDR3 nucleotides read TGTGCCTGGGGGATAAATACCTACGAGCAGTACTTC.

The chain carries TRBV12-3 or TRBV12-4 and TRBJ1-6, with D possibly TRBD1 on 5 matching bases. This CDR3 has 13 residues. V was clipped by 5 bases and J by 10 bases, with 12 bases between them. The CDR3 DNA reads TGTGCCAGCAGTAGACAGTTTGAATCACCCCTCCACTTT. It is translated as CASSRQFESPLHF.

CDR3 in amino acids: CSARASSGGYETQYF. The CDR3 DNA reads as TGCAGTGCTAGAGCATCGAGTGGGGGCTACGAGACCCAGTACTTC. This sequence joins TRBV20-1 and TRBJ2-5, with D perhaps matching TRBD1 (6 bases). This CDR3 region has 15 residues. V was shortened by 1 base and J by 5 bases, with 17 bases between the two germline ends. Germline V gene lookup returns CDR1 DFQATT and CDR2 SNEGSKA (reference sequence).

The J gene is TRBJ2-3, the V gene TRBV6-5; D possibly corresponds to TRBD2 (6 bases). Germline CDR1 is MNHEY and CDR2 is SVGAGI. With 7 bases removed from V and 8 bases from J, the gap between germline ends came to 13 bases. The CDR3 runs 12 residues. Written as DNA, the CDR3 is TGTGCCAGCACGGAGGGTCTGGGTACGCAGTATTTT. It encodes CASTEGLGTQYF.